This TCR beta chain was captured in a study of TIL therapy for anti-PD-1-resistant metastatic lung cancer (dated by TCRdb to about 2021). About the full investigation: Tumors were collected before any PD-1/PD-L1 blockade, after which patients were given nivolumab, and patients who progressed were given lymphodepletion, an infusion of expanded TIL and IL-2. T cell receptor beta sequencing of tumor and peripheral blood served to follow clonotypes across the tumor, the expanded TIL product, and serial blood samples. Among the enrolled patients, the median age was approximately 56 years (range about 38-85), and the median tumor PD-L1 proportion score was roughly 6.4%. Across the cohort, whole-exome sequencing showed a median non-synonymous tumor mutation burden of approximately 1.5 mutations per megabase. The cohort was composed predominantly of lung adenocarcinoma, with several EGFR-mutant and two ALK-rearranged tumors included, and half of patients were identified as current or former smokers.

The germline V gene gives CDR1 as MGHDK and CDR2 as SYGVNS. V is clipped by 6 bases and J by 1 base, and the sequence between their germline boundaries is 18 bases long. Measured from the cysteine to the phenylalanine, the CDR3 is 16 residues long. Only the CDR3 portion is preserved as DNA: 48 bases, with reading frame beginning at the first base. What the work shows at the level of the full study, not this receptor alone: The study protocol defined all tumor marker inferences as exploratory. Infused TIL clonotypes partially replaced the baseline peripheral repertoire then decayed over months, with no apparent association between persistence and response. The cohort was highly selected, including more treatment-naive, never-smoker and oncogene-addicted patients than is typical, which limits generalizability.

Taken with the paper, the label for time point translates to: pre-treatment sample, taken before nivolumab and TIL therapy. Adults with stage 4 NSCLC were enrolled from late 2017 to early 2020 in a dual-center phase I trial. The samples were obtained from a phase I trial that was single-arm and open-label and tested tumor-infiltrating lymphocyte therapy combined with nivolumab in advanced non-small cell lung cancer. Blood mononuclear cells were isolated from EDTA tubes by Ficoll gradient and were snap-frozen as pellets, and DNA was extracted with a Qiagen mini-prep kit. As concerns this clone: The antigen this receptor binds is unknown. Base qualities are not at hand, and no much larger clone is one base apart.

Using bias-controlled multiplex PCR with the immunoSEQ v3 hsTCRB kit, the TCR beta CDR3 regions were amplified from genomic DNA. An Illumina NextSeq 500 was used to sequence the TCR libraries, reaching around 1.8 million read pairs at survey level or roughly 4.5-6 million at deep level. Processing in the source paper ran as follows. V, D and J genes were assigned, non-productive sequences were removed, and clonality was reported by immunoSEQ Analyzer software. Repertoires were compared using productive Simpson clonality and Morisita overlap index of productive TRB rearrangements between infused TIL and blood. For each clone in blood, the absolute clonotype count was estimated by multiplying the lymphocyte count by the CD3+ fraction and by the clone's productive frequency. In its TCRdb copy, this immuneACCESS table keeps in-frame sequences only and misses some clones. Where compared with another copy, unresolved V genes explain less than half of these, and the others have no known cause. V and J calls and clone size are as listed in that table; D and trimming were resolved from the DNA. This sample gives tens of thousands of clones in total; less than 80% of them show up just once. The top ten constitute about 4.8% of the sample.

The specimen comprised blood, sampled at baseline. The sequence joins TRBV25-1 to TRBJ2-5, and perhaps TRBD1 as D gene, on 6 matching bases. This TCR came from a woman aged 30-85 years with non-small cell lung cancer. The sequenced DNA is TGTGCCAGCAGCGGACCGATAACAGGGTTCCAAGAGACCCAGTACTTC. The translation is CASSGPITGFQETQYF.